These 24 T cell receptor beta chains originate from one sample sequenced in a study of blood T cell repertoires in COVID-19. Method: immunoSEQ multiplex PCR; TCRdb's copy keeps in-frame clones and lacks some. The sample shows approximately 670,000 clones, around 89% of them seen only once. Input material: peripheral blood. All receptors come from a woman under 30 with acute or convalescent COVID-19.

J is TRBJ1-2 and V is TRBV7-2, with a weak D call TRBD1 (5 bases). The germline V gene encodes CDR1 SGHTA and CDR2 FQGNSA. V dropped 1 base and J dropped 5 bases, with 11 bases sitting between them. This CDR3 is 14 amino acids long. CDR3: CASSLDSGGYGYTF. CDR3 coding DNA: TGTGCCAGCAGCTTAGACAGCGGGGGTTATGGCTACACCTTC.

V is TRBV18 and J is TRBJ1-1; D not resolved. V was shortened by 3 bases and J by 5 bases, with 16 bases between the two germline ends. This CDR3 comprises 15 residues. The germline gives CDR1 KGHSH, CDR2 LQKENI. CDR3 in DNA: TGTGCCAGCTCACCGGGCCTATCTACCCGGACTGAAGCTTTCTTT. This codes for CASSPGLSTRTEAFF.

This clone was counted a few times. CDR3: CASSRGLYNEQFF. For the CDR3, the DNA is TGTGCCAGCAGCCGGGGACTCTACAATGAGCAGTTCTTC. This chain connects TRBV7-2 to TRBJ2-1; possibly TRBD2 for D (6 bases). In germline, CDR1 is SGHTA, CDR2 FQGNSA. Trimming pared 5 bases from V and 3 bases from J, leaving 8 bases between. The CDR3 is made up of 13 amino acids.

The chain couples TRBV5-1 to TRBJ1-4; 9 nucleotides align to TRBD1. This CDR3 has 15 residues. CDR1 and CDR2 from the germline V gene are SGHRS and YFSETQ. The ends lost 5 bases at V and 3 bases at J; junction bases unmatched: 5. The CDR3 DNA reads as TGCGCCAGCAGACCTGGGACAGGGTCTAATGAAAAACTGTTTTTT. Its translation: CASRPGTGSNEKLFF.

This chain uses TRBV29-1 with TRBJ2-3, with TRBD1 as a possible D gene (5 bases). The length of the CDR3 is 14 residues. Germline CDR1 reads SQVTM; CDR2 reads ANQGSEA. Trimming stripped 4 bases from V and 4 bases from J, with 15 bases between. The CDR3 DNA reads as TGCAGCGTTGGGCCCCCTCTGGGGCCAGATACGCAGTATTTT. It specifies CSVGPPLGPDTQYF.

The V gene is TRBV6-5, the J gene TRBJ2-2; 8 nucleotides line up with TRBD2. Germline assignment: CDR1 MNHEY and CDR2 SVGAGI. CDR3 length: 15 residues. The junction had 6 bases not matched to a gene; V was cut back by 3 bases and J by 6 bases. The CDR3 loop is CASSYEGTRAGELFF. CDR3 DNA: TGTGCCAGCAGTTATGAGGGGACTAGGGCCGGGGAGCTGTTTTTT.

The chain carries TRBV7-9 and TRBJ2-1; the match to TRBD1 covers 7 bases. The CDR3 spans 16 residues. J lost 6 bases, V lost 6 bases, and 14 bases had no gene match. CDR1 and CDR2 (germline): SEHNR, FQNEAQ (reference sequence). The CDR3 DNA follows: TGTGCCAGCAGACCCTTCGACAGGGCCTTGGGCAATGAGCAGTTCTTC. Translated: CASRPFDRALGNEQFF. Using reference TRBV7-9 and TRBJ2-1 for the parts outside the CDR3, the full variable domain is DTGVSQNPRHKITKRGQNVTFRCDPISEHNRLYWYRQTLGQGPEFLTYFQNEAQLEKSRLLSDRFSAERPKGSFSTLEIQRTEQGDSAMYLCASRPFDRALGNEQFFGPGTRLTVL.

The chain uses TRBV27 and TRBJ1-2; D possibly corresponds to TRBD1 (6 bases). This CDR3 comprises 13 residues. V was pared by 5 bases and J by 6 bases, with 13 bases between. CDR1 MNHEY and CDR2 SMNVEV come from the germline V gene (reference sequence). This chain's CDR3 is CASSLQGRDGYTF. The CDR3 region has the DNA TGTGCCAGCAGTCTGCAGGGGCGGGATGGCTACACCTTC.

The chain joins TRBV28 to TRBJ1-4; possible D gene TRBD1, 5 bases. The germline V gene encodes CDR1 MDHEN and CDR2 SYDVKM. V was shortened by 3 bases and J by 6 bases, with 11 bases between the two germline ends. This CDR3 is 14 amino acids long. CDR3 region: CASSFRGFDEKLFF. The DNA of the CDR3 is TGTGCCAGCAGTTTTAGGGGTTTCGATGAAAAACTGTTTTTT.

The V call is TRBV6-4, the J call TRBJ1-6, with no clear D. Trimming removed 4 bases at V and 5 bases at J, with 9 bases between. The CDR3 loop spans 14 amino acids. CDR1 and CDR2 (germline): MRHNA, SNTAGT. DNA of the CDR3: TGTGCCAGCAGTGGGGGAGGAAATAATTCACCCCTCCACTTT. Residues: CASSGGGNNSPLHF.

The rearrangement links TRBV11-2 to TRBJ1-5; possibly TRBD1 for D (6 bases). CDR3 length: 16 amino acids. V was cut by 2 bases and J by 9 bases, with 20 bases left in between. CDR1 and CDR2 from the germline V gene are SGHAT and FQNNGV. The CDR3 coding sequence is TGTGCCAGCAGCTTAAGGGGAACCTCAACAGGGACGCCCCAGCATTTT. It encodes CASSLRGTSTGTPQHF.

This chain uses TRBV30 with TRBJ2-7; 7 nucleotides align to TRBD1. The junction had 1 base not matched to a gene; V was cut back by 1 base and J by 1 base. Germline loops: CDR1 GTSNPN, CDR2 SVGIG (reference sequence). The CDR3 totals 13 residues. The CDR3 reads CAWSGDRSYEQYF. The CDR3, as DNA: TGTGCCTGGAGTGGGGACAGATCCTACGAGCAGTACTTC.

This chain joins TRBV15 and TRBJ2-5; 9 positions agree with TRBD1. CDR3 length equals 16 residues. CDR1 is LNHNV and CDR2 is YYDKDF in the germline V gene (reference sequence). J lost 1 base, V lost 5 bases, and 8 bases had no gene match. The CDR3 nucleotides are TGTGCCACCAGCGCAGACAGGGGGGCAACCCAAGAGACCCAGTACTTC. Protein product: CATSADRGATQETQYF.

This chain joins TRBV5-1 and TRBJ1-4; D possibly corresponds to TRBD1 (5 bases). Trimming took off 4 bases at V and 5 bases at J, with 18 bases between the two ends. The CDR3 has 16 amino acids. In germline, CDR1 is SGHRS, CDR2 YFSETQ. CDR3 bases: TGCGCCAGCAGCACTGGGATCCAGGGCTCAAATGAAAAACTGTTTTTT. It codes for CASSTGIQGSNEKLFF.

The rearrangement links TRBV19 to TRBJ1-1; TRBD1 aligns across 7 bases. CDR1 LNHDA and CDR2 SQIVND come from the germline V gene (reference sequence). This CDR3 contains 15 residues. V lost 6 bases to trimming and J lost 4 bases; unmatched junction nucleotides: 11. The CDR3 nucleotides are TGTGCCAGTAGAGGACAGGTTGCTCTTGGCACTGAAGCTTTCTTT. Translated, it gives CASRGQVALGTEAFF.

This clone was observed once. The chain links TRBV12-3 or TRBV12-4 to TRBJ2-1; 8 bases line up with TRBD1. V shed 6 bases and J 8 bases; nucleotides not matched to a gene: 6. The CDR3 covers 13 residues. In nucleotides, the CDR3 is TGTGCCAGCAGCCCCCCGGACAGGGATGAGCAGTTCTTC. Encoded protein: CASSPPDRDEQFF.

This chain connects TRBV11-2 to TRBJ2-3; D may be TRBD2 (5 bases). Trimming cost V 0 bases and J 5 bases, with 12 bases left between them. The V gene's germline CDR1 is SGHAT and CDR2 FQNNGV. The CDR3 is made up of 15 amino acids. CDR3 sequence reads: CASSLDGLNIDTQYF. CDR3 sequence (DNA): TGTGCCAGCAGCTTAGATGGACTCAACATAGATACGCAGTATTTT.

The CDR3 nucleotides read TGTGCCAGCAGTCGACGACAACTCATGAACACTGAAGCTTTCTTT. This sequence encodes CASSRRQLMNTEAFF. The chain combines TRBV6-5 with TRBJ1-1; the D is unclear. The ends were cut back, 5 bases at V and 0 bases at J, with 13 bases in the middle. The germline gives CDR1 MNHEY, CDR2 SVGAGI. CDR3 size: 15 residues.

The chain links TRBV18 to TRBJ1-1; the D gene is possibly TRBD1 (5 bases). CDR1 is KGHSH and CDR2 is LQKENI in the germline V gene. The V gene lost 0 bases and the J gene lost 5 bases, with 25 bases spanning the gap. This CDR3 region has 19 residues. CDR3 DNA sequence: TGTGCCAGCTCACCACCAGTAGGGGCCGCGCGGGAAGAGTGGACTGAAGCTTTCTTT. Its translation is CASSPPVGAAREEWTEAFF.

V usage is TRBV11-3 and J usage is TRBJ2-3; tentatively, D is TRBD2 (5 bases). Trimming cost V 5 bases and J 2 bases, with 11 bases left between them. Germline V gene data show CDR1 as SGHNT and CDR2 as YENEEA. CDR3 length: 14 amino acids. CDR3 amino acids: CASSPAEATDTQYF. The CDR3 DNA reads TGTGCCAGCAGCCCGGCGGAGGCCACAGATACGCAGTATTTT.

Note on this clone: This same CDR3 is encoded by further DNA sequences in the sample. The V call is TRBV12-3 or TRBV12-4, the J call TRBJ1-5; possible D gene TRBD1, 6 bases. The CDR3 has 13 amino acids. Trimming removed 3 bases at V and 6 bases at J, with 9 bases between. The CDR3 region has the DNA TGTGCCAGCAGTTTTTCAGGGGTTCAGCCCCAGCATTTT. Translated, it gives CASSFSGVQPQHF.

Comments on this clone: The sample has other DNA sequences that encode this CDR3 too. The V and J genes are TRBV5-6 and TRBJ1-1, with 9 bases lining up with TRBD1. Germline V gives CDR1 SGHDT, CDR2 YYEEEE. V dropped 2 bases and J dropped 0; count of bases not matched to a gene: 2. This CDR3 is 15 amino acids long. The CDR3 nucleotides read TGTGCCAGCAGCTTAGGACAGGGGTTGAACACTGAAGCTTTCTTT. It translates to CASSLGQGLNTEAFF. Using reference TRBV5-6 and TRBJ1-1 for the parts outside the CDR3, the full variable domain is DAGVTQSPTHLIKTRGQQVTLRCSPKSGHDTVSWYQQALGQGPQFIFQYYEEEERQRGNFPDRFSGHQFPNYSSELNVNALLLGDSALYLCASSLGQGLNTEAFFGQGTRLTVV.

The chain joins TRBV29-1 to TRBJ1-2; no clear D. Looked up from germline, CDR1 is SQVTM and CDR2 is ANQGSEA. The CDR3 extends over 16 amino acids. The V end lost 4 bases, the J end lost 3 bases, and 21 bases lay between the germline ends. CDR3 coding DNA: TGCAGCGTTGCGATTGGACTATTCCCCTGGGACTATGGCTACACCTTC. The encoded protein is CSVAIGLFPWDYGYTF.

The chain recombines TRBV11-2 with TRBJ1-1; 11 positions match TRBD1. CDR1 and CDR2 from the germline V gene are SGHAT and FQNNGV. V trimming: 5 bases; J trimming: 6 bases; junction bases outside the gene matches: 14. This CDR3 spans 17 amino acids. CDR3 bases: TGTGCCAGCAGCCCAAGGACAGGGGGCGGGTTAATATCTGAAGCTTTCTTT. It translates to CASSPRTGGGLISEAFF.